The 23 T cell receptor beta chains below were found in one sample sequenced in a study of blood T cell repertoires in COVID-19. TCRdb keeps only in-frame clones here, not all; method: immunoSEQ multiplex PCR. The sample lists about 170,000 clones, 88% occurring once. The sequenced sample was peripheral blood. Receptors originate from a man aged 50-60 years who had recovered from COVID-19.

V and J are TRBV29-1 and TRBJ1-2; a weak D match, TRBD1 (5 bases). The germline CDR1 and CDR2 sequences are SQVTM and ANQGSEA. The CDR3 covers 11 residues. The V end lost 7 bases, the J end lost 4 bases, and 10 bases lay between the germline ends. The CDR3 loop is CSATAVYGYTF. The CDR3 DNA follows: TGCAGCGCGACAGCGGTCTATGGCTACACCTTC.

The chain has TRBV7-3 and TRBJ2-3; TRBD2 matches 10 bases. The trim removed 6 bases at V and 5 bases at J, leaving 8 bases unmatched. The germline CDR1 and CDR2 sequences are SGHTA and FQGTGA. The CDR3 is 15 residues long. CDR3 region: CASSRSGGAGDTQYF. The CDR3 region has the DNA TGTGCCAGCAGTCGGAGCGGGGGGGCTGGAGATACGCAGTATTTT.

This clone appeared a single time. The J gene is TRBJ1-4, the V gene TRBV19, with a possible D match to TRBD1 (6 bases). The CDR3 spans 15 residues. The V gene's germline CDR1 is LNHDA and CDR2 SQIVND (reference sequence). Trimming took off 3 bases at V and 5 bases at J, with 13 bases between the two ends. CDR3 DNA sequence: TGTGCCAGTAGTATCCGCAGGGGTGACAATGAAAAACTGTTTTTT. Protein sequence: CASSIRRGDNEKLFF.

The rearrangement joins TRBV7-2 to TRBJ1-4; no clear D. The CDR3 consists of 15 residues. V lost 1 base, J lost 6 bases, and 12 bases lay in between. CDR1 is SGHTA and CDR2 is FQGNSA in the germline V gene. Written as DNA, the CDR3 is TGTGCCAGCAGCTTAGACCCGGGGAAGTATGAAAAACTGTTTTTT. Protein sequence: CASSLDPGKYEKLFF. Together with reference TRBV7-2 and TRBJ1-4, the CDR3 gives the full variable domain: GAGVSQSPSNKVTEKGKDVELRCDPISGHTALYWYRQSLGQGLEFLIYFQGNSAPDKSGLPSDRFSAERTGGSVSTLTIQRTQQEDSAVYLCASSLDPGKYEKLFFGSGTQLSVL.

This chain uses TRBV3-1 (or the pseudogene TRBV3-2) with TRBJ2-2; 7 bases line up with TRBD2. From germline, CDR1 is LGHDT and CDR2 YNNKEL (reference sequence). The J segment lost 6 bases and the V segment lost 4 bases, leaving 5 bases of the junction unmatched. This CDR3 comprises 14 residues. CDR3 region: CASSLTAGAGELFF. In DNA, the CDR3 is TGTGCCAGCAGCCTGACCGCGGGAGCCGGGGAGCTGTTTTTT.

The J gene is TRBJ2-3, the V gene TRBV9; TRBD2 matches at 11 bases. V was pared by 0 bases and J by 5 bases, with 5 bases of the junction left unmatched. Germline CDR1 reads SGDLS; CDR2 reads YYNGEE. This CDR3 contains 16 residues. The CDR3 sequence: CASSVVAGGPEDTQYF. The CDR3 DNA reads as TGTGCCAGCAGCGTAGTAGCGGGGGGGCCAGAAGATACGCAGTATTTT.

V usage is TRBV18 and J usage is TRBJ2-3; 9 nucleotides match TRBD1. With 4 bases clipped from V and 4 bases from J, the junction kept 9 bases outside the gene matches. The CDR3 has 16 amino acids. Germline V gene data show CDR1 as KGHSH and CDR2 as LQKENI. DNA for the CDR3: TGTGCCAGCTCACAGCTAGAGGGACAGGGTCCAGATACGCAGTATTTT. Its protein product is CASSQLEGQGPDTQYF.

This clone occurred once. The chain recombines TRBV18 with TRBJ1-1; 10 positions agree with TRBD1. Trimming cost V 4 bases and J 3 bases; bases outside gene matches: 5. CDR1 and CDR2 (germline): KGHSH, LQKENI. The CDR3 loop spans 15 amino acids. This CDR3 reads CASSRGQGTYTEAFF. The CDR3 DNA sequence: TGTGCCAGCTCACGGGGACAGGGGACCTACACTGAAGCTTTCTTT. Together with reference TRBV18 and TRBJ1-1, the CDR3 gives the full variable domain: NAGVMQNPRHLVRRRGQEARLRCSPMKGHSHVYWYRQLPEEGLKFMVYLQKENIIDESGMPKERFSAEFPKEGPSILRIQQVVRGDSAAYFCASSRGQGTYTEAFFGQGTRLTVV.

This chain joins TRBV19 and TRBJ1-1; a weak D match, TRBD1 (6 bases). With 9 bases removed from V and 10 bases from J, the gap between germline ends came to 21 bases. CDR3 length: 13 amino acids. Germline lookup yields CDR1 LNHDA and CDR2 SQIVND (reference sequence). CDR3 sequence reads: CASSSQGTSRAFF. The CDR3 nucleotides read TGTGCCAGCAGTTCACAGGGAACGTCGCGAGCTTTCTTT.

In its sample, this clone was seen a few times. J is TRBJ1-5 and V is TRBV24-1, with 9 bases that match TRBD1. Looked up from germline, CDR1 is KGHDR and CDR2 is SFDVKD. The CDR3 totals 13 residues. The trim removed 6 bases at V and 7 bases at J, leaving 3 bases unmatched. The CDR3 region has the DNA TGTGCCACCAGTACAGGGGGCGAGCAGCCCCAGCATTTT. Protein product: CATSTGGEQPQHF.

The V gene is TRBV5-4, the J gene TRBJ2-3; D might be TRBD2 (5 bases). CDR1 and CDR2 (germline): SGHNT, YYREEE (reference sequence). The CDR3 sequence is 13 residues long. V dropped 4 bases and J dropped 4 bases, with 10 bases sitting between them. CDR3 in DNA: TGTGCCAGCAGCGTCGCGGAGGCAGATACGCAGTATTTT. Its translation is CASSVAEADTQYF.

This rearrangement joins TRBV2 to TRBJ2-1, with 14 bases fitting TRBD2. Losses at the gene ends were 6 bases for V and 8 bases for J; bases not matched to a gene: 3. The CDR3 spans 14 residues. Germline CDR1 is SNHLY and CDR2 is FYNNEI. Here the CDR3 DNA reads TGTGCCAGCAGCGGGACTAGCGGGGGCTATGAGCAGTTCTTC. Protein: CASSGTSGGYEQFF.

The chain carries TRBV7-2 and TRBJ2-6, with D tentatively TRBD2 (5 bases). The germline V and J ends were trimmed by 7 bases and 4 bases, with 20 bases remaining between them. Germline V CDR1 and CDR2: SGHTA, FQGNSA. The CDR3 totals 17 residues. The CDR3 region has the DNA TGTGCCAGCACCGATAAACTAAGAGCGGTAGGGGCCAACGTCCTGACTTTC. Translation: CASTDKLRAVGANVLTF.

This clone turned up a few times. CDR3 sequence: CASSLRSVGADTQYF. CDR3 nucleotide sequence: TGTGCCAGCAGCCTACGGAGTGTCGGGGCAGATACGCAGTATTTT. The chain recombines TRBV3-1 (or the pseudogene TRBV3-2) with TRBJ2-3; possibly TRBD2 for D (5 bases). The CDR3 consists of 15 residues. Germline V gene data show CDR1 as LGHDT and CDR2 as YNNKEL (reference sequence). V gave up 4 bases and J gave up 4 bases, with 15 bases separating them.

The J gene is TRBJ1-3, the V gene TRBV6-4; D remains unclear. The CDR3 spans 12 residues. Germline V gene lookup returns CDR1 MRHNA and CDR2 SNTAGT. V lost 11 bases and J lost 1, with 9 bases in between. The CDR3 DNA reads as TGTGCCGAACGGGGATCTGGAAACACCATATATTTT. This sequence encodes CAERGSGNTIYF.

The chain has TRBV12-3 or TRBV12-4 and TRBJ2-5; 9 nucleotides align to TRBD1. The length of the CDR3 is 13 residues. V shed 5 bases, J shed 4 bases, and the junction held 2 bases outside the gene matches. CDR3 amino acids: CASSPTGGETQYF. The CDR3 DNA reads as TGTGCCAGCAGTCCGACAGGGGGAGAGACCCAGTACTTC.

CDR3 nucleotides: TGTGCCAGCAGTGAGGGTTCAGGATTATACTACGAGCAGTACTTC. Its translation is CASSEGSGLYYEQYF. This chain uses TRBV25-1 with TRBJ2-7; D gene uncertain. CDR1 and CDR2 from the germline V gene are MGHDK and SYGVNS. The CDR3 is 15 amino acids. Trimming shortened V by 3 bases and J by 3 bases, and 15 bases separated the two germline ends.

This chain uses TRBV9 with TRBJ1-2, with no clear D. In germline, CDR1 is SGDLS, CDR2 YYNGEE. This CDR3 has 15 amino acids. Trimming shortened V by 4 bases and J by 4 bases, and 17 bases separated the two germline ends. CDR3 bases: TGTGCCAGCAGCCCCGCCGGCGGTCATCTCTATGGCTACACCTTC. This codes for CASSPAGGHLYGYTF.

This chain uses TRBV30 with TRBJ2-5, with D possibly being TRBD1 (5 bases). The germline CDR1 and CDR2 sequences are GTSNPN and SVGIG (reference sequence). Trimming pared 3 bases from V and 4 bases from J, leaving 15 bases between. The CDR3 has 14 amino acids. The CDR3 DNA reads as TGTGCCTGGAGAGCCTCGGGCAGGGTAGAGACCCAGTACTTC. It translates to CAWRASGRVETQYF.

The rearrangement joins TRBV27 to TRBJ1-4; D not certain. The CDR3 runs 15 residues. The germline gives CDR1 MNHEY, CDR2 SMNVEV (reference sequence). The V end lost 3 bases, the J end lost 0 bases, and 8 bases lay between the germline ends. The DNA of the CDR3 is TGTGCCAGCAGTTTTGAGCCTACAACTAATGAAAAACTGTTTTTT. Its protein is CASSFEPTTNEKLFF.

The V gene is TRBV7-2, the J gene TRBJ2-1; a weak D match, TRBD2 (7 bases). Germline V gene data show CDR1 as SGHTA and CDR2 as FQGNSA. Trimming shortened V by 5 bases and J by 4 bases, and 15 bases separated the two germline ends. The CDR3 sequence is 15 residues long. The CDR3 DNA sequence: TGTGCCAGCAGCCCCCGCGGGGGCGGGTACAATGAGCAGTTCTTC. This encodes CASSPRGGGYNEQFF.

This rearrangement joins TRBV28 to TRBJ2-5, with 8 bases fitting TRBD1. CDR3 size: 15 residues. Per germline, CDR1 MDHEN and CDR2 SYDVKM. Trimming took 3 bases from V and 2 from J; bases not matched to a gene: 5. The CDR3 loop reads CASSFRTGWQETQYF. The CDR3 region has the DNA TGTGCCAGCAGTTTCAGGACAGGGTGGCAAGAGACCCAGTACTTC.

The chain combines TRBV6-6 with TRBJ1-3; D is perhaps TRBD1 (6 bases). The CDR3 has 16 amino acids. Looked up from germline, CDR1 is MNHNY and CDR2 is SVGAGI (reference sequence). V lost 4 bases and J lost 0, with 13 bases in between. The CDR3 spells CASSLGAEHSGNTIYF. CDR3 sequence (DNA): TGTGCCAGCAGTTTGGGGGCAGAGCACTCTGGAAACACCATATATTTT.